This is a list of T cell receptor beta chains from one sample in a study of blood T cell repertoires in COVID-19. Repertoires were generated with immunoSEQ multiplex PCR, while TCRdb's copy carries only in-frame clones and drops some. The table records approximately 190,000 clones, around 84% of them present only once. The sequencing input was peripheral blood. All receptors derive from a man aged 25-45 years with active or convalescent COVID-19. The CDR3 runs from the conserved cysteine through the conserved F or W. D genes are given only for firm matches. Only some rows state a clone size, as once, few, many or a class for expanded clones.

TRBV3-1/TRBV3-2,TRBJ1-1,NA,few,TGTGCCAGCAGCCCTGGCCCCTCGGAAGCTTTCTTT,CASSPGPSEAFF
TRBV19,TRBJ2-7,TRBD2,NA,TGTGCCAGTAACTCGGGAGGCTCGGACGAGCAGTACTTC,CASNSGGSDEQYF
TRBV6-2/TRBV6-3,TRBJ2-7,TRBD1,NA,TGTGCCAGCAGTTCAACGACAGGGGTTGGAATGATCACCTACGAGCAGTACTTC,CASSSTTGVGMITYEQYF
TRBV19,TRBJ1-1,NA,once,TGTGCCAGTAGTTGGGGGGGCGCCCCTGAAGCTTTCTTT,CASSWGGAPEAFF
TRBV11-2,TRBJ1-1,NA,NA,TGTGCCAGCACGTCGAGGCACAGTCGGGGCACTGAAGCTTTCTTT,CASTSRHSRGTEAFF
TRBV23-1,TRBJ2-5,TRBD2,NA,TGCGCCAGCAGTCAAGGACTAGCGGGAGAGCAAGAGACCCAGTACTTC,CASSQGLAGEQETQYF
TRBV9,TRBJ1-5,TRBD1,NA,TGTGCCAGCAGCGTAGGGACAGGAGGCAATCAGCCCCAGCATTTT,CASSVGTGGNQPQHF
TRBV4-1,TRBJ2-5,TRBD1,NA,TGCGCCAGCAGCCAAGGGGGACAGGGGCTAGGGACCCAGTACTTC,CASSQGGQGLGTQYF
TRBV6-5,TRBJ2-5,TRBD1,NA,TGTGCCAGCAGGGGACAGGGAGAGGAGACCCAGTACTTC,CASRGQGEETQYF
TRBV11-3,TRBJ2-5,TRBD2,NA,TGTGCCAGCAGCTTAGATCGTACTAGCGGGAATGGCGAGACCCAGTACTTC,CASSLDRTSGNGETQYF
TRBV5-5,TRBJ1-4,TRBD1,NA,TGTGCCAGCAGCTTGCCCGGGACAGGGATGGAAAAACTGTTTTTT,CASSLPGTGMEKLFF
TRBV5-1,TRBJ1-1,NA,NA,TGCGCCAGCAGCCGGACGGAGGGGAGGTTCACTGAAGCTTTCTTT,CASSRTEGRFTEAFF
TRBV20-1,TRBJ1-2,TRBD1,once,TGCAGTGCTAGTGGGACAGCTAACTATGGCTACACCTTC,CSASGTANYGYTF
TRBV19,TRBJ2-4,NA,NA,TGTGCCAGTAGTATTGGCGGGGTAAACATTCAGTACTTC,CASSIGGVNIQYF
TRBV7-2,TRBJ1-5,NA,NA,TGTGCCAGCAGCTGGGGACTGAATCAGCCCCAGCATTTT,CASSWGLNQPQHF
TRBV10-3,TRBJ1-5,TRBD1,NA,TGTGCCATCAGTGAGCCGGACAGGGCGGGCAATCAGCCCCAGCATTTT,CAISEPDRAGNQPQHF
TRBV6-5,TRBJ1-5,NA,few,TGTGCCAGCAGTTACCGGCCCGCGGATCAGCCCCAGCATTTT,CASSYRPADQPQHF
TRBV30,TRBJ2-3,NA,NA,TGTGCCTGGAGTGTACCAGGCACAGATACGCAGTATTTT,CAWSVPGTDTQYF
TRBV5-4,TRBJ2-3,TRBD2,once,TGTGCCAGCAGCCTAAAACTAGCGGGACGCACAGATACGCAGTATTTT,CASSLKLAGRTDTQYF
TRBV5-1,TRBJ2-5,TRBD1,NA,TGCGCCAGCAGCTTGGGGAGGACAGGAGGCAGAGAGACCCAGTACTTC,CASSLGRTGGRETQYF
TRBV11-2,TRBJ1-1,NA,NA,TGTGCCAGCATCCTTCTCACGGTGCACACTGAAGCTTTCTTT,CASILLTVHTEAFF
TRBV5-1,TRBJ2-2,TRBD1,NA,TGCGCCAGCAGCGTATCACAGGGGGCCGGGGAGCTGTTTTTT,CASSVSQGAGELFF
TRBV28,TRBJ1-2,TRBD1,once,TGTGCCAGCAGTCCGTCCGGGACAGTTGGCTACACCTTC,CASSPSGTVGYTF